This T cell receptor beta chain was recovered during a study of blood T cell repertoires in COVID-19. Across the study: COVID-19 samples, acute and convalescent, were from the United States, Italy and Spain. T cells, B-cell-depleted T cells, or PBMCs supplied cDNA or gDNA.

Seattle participants joined during active infection and were tracked over time. This clone has a handful of counts. Under the authors' procedure: Reference gene primer amplification yielded estimated nucleated cell counts. Assay used: immunoSEQ multiplex PCR; TCRdb lists only in-frame clones, some missing. For V, J and clone size, that table is used; D and trimming come from the DNA. Seen here are roughly 250,000 clones, 70% to 90% observed once, and the top ten hold about 0.9%. The CDR3 has 15 residues. Losses at the gene ends were 3 bases for V and 0 bases for J; bases not matched to a gene: 2. The germline gives CDR1 KGHDR, CDR2 SFDVKD.

The V and J genes are TRBV24-1 and TRBJ1-2; TRBD1 aligns across 8 bases. The sequence was obtained from a human donor with COVID-19, enrolled during active disease. The donor label of this sample is uncertain. Material for sequencing was peripheral blood. DNA for the CDR3: TGTGCCACCAGTGATGGCAGGGGGCCTAACTATGGCTACACCTTC. It codes for CATSDGRGPNYGYTF.